This TCR beta chain was captured by sequencing in a study of blood T cell repertoires in COVID-19. Study context: Samples taken during acute and convalescent COVID-19 were collected in the United States, Italy and Spain. Sources were T cells, B-cell-depleted T cells, or PBMCs; the material itself was cDNA or gDNA.

Clones were read by immunoSEQ multiplex PCR, and TCRdb kept only the in-frame ones, dropping some. Of roughly 230,000 clones in the sample, about 90% are singletons; the top ten hold about 4%. Study members were between roughly 18 and 100 years old and lived in fewer than 30 US regions. Cohort assignment relied on participant-reported clinical history. V dropped 1 base and J dropped 0; count of bases not matched to a gene: 5. This CDR3 has 18 amino acids. Germline values: CDR1 SGHVS, CDR2 FNYEAQ. Sequenced input: PBMCs or T cells enriched from blood (not recorded which). The chain carries TRBV7-6 and TRBJ2-2; 10 nucleotides agree with TRBD2. This clonotype originated in a woman in her twenties or thirties with acute COVID-19. CDR3 region: CASSLGVAGGANTGELFF. CDR3 sequence (DNA): TGTGCCAGCAGCTTAGGGGTAGCGGGGGGCGCGAACACCGGGGAGCTGTTTTTT.